The text below deals with one T cell receptor beta chain. Its antigen is currently not known. No base quality information exists; no much larger clone differs at one position. The source of the sample is a study of cytomegalovirus exposure and HLA in healthy donors (TCRdb year 2017). Concerning the study at large: An earlier analysis of under 600 of the donors reported approximately 290 Gb of sequence data and around 110 million unique TCR beta sequences from 150 million to 200 million T cells. Roughly 5 DR-DQ haplotypes were handled as single units for association and clustering, since linkage in the cohort was strong. Donor age, sex, ethnicity and CMV serostatus were collected together with the repertoire data. In addition to the first cohort of around 670 subjects, a separate validation cohort of over 90 different subjects was used. The study aimed to test whether signatures of past pathogen exposure could be identified by cataloging public T cell receptors. The number of typed donors differed by locus: about 620-640 for A, B, C, DRB1 and DQB1; 500 to 550 for DQA1; 606 for DPA1; and about 470 for DPB1. Among about 400 genotyped donors of the cohort, an average of around 220,000 unique TCR beta nucleotide sequences was sequenced per donor, of which roughly 17% were non-productive. A later genetic analysis took genome-wide SNP genotypes for about 65% of the roughly 670 donors and used that subset as a discovery cohort. Among the roughly 390 genotyped donors, 75% to 90% belonged to the genetic ancestry cluster associated with self-reported Caucasian donors. All discovery cohort repertoires had been generated on a single sequencing platform. About 300 gigabases of sequencing data and tens of millions of unique TCR sequences were included in an early release covering around 650 HLA-typed donors. HLA typing included class I and class II loci at four-digit resolution. A later analysis re-examined previously published TCR beta repertoires from hundreds of donors and added high-resolution HLA genotyping to investigate patterns of TCR occurrence. The study combined high-throughput TCR immunosequencing, statistical association of individual TCRs with disease status, and machine learning to predict cytomegalovirus infection status. An earlier analysis of fewer than 700 of the donors applied high-throughput TCR beta sequencing to assess whether each TCR beta V gene segment acted as functional or pseudogenic. Rather than using new phenotypic data, the later analysis identified candidate immune exposures from TCR beta sequences and from how often those sequences occurred across donors. Using immunosequencing, the study profiled T cell repertoires from about 650 subjects and related those repertoires to cytomegalovirus serostatus.

Taken from the germline V gene, the CDR1 and CDR2 loops are KGHSH and LQKENI. V loses 4 bases at its end and J loses 6 bases; junction bases beyond the gene matches: 13. The CDR3, cysteine through phenylalanine, is 16 amino acids long. Of all the DNA, just the CDR3 is kept, 48 bases in frame from base 1. Libraries were prepared through the immunoSEQ multiplex PCR assay. For the multiplex PCR, a mixture combining 60 forward primers for TCR Vbeta segments and 13 reverse primers for TCR Jbeta segments was used. Amplification of the CDR3 region of rearranged TCR beta genes was performed with a multiplex PCR assay on genomic DNA. On the Illumina HiSeq System, the amplified TCR beta libraries were sequenced as 87-base-pair reads. As for the original processing: A later analysis tallied some 79 million unique TCR beta chains across the 650 to 750 repertoires, and about 10 million of those chains were shared by two or more donors. Raw reads were error-corrected and collapsed into unique sequences by a nearest-neighbor algorithm in which closely related sequences were merged to remove PCR and sequencing errors. To assign V, D and J gene segments, CDR3 sequences were aligned to IMGT reference sequences. Each retained sequence needed at least a six-nucleotide match to both a V gene segment and a J gene segment. A rearrangement counted as productive if the CDR3 had no stop codons and remained in frame with V and J, and every other rearrangement counted as non-productive. Following IMGT convention, CDR3 was defined as the stretch from the second conserved V-encoded cysteine up to the conserved J-encoded phenylalanine. The earlier analysis of a few hundred of the donors excluded sequences that lacked an unambiguous match to a single V gene segment. An earlier analysis of 587 of the donors called V segments functional above 56.7% productive rearrangements and segregating when the between-donor standard deviation exceeded 5%. A statistical classification framework was built to diagnose cytomegalovirus status from the catalog of TCR beta chain sequences. In a later analysis, TCR nucleotide sequences were compared against IMGT/GENE-DB human TR gene sequences so that V and J genes could be assigned. The TCRdist pipeline was used in a later analysis to assign CDR3 sequences and most-parsimonious VDJ recombination scenarios. In a later analysis, each TCR beta chain was defined by its CDR3 amino acid sequence together with its V-gene family, and reads without a unique V-gene family were excluded. In a later analysis, 500 to 700 highly shared, low-generation-probability nucleotide sequences were removed to address suspected cross-contamination and a sequencing artifact. For each public chain, a later analysis derived a clonal expansion index from normalized ranks of inferred template counts within each repertoire. In a later analysis, generation probabilities were computed with a VDJ recombination model fitted to out-of-frame rearrangements, and the resulting probabilities were checked against IGoR. In a later analysis, hypergeometric tests were used to score TCR-TCR, TCR-HLA and TCR-CMV co-occurrence, with a repertoire-size bias correction applied to TCR pairs. In a later analysis, false discovery rates were estimated by permuting HLA or CMV assignments 20 times. A later analysis grouped co-occurring TCRs with DBSCAN, adding TCRdist sequence similarity when clustering within HLA-allele-positive subsets. Repertoires with fewer than 30,000 or more than 120,000 public chains were left out of co-occurrence clustering, as were a handful of repertoires with anomalous nucleotide sharing. TCRdb carries this immuneACCESS record with in-frame sequences only. Its versions omit some clonotypes, under half of them owing to an unresolved V gene in the studies checked, with the rest unexplained. For V, J and clone size, that table is used; D and trimming come from the DNA. This sample holds some 120,000 clones; around 70% were observed only once. 1.6% of the sample belongs to the ten largest clones.

In total, approximately 610 healthy bone marrow donors made up the cohort. All cohort members were sampled while nominally healthy, although unrecorded immune exposures were likely present. The donor was CMV seropositive and was included in the group of almost 300 seropositive cohort members. Every donor gave a peripheral blood sample, and the peripheral blood mononuclear cells from that sample were used for TCR beta sequencing. The Qiagen DNeasy Blood Extraction Kit was used to extract genomic DNA from the blood cell samples. Overall results and qualifications from the work: In a later analysis, most CMV-associated TCR beta chains were found to appear HLA-restricted, with HLA associations seemingly driven largely by CMV exposure. The classifier was reported to diagnose cytomegalovirus status with high specificity and sensitivity in both the original cohort and the validation cohort. A later analysis reported that several top co-occurrence clusters appeared linked to parvovirus B19, influenza, CMV and Epstein-Barr virus. The authors suggested that the approach could potentially be generalized to other disease states and immunological phenotypes. Broadly in line with IMGT annotations, most TCR beta V segments showed up in productive rearrangements about 87% or about 30% of the time in an earlier analysis of under 700 of the donors. A cluster of highly shared sequence variants was judged likely to be a technical artifact of the sequencing pipeline. The 87-base-pair reads could not distinguish some IMGT-functional V segments, including TRBV6-2 and TRBV6-3, so those segments were excluded. Roughly uniform sequencing depth across donors was assumed in presence/absence analyses, although this assumption may not hold. Three of the identified cytomegalovirus-associated TCR beta chains were confirmed in vitro to be specific for cytomegalovirus antigens. In a later genetic analysis, fewer N-insertions in productive TCRs were reported among donors in an Asian-associated ancestry cluster than the roughly 640-donor mean. A further reported finding was that TCR beta sequences accurately predicted the HLA-A and HLA-B alleles for most subjects in the first cohort. A later genetic analysis associated a missense DCLRE1C variant with V-gene and J-gene trimming of TCR beta chains, and an independent cohort replicated the association. The study gave a list of 150 to 200 TCR beta chains associated with cytomegalovirus. Linkage disequilibrium might explain the correlated functional status among segregating V segments, but an unknown experimental factor could not be ruled out. Across donors, most TCR sequences were observed very rarely, whereas some public TCRs were present in many individuals. Because some donors lacked HLA typing at each locus, the association tests relied only on the typed subset. This cohort had only TCR beta chains sequenced, and the lack of alpha or paired-chain data limited which features could be detected. At a false discovery rate of 0.05, a later analysis linked 16,951 TCR beta sequences to specific HLA alleles. CMV serostatus was the only immune exposure information available for the cohort. Assigning TCR associations to individual alleles was difficult when HLA alleles, especially DR and DQ, strongly co-occurred. A later analysis found that TCR association rates varied across HLA loci, with DRB1 alleles showing the most associated TCRs and HLA-C alleles the fewest. Compared with equally common non-associated chains, HLA-associated TCR beta chains in a later analysis were more clonally expanded and had lower generation probabilities. The earlier analysis of approximately 540 of the donors excluded roughly 17 rarely observed V segments, including chromosome 9 orphons, because counts were too low.

The TCR was taken from a man under 40 in good health and CMV-seropositive. This chain is built from TRBV18 and TRBJ1-1; 8 central bases correspond to TRBD1. Source material: PBMCs. The CDR3 protein sequence reads: CASSRGRWAGGPEAFF. Read as DNA, the sequence is TGTGCCAGCTCACGGGGGCGGTGGGCAGGGGGCCCTGAAGCTTTCTTT.